This passage covers 2 T cell receptor beta chains from one sample sequenced in a study of metastatic and nonmetastatic thyroid tumors. Patients underwent thyroid surgery, and none had received any treatment before it. TCRdb ran MiXCR on the PCR reads. The sample records roughly 7,400 clones, approximately 18% being singletons. The sample consisted of adjacent normal tissue. These receptors were taken from a female donor with papillary thyroid cancer or a benign thyroid nodule (not recorded which). Some clones in this sample may be carry-over from other donors' samples.

The sample holds many counts of this clone. This rearrangement joins TRBV7-6 to TRBJ1-2; TRBD1 matches at 7 bases. V shed 3 bases, J shed 7 bases, and the junction held 5 bases outside the gene matches. The CDR3 runs 13 residues. Germline CDR1 reads SGHVS; CDR2 reads FNYEAQ. CDR3 sequence: CASSLGTEAGYTF. The CDR3 coding sequence is TGTGCCAGCAGCTTGGGGACAGAGGCTGGCTACACCTTC.

J is TRBJ2-1 and V is TRBV11-2, with 7 bases fitting TRBD2. The CDR3 covers 14 residues. CDR1 SGHAT and CDR2 FQNNGV come from the germline V gene. The J segment lost 6 bases and the V segment lost 1 base, leaving 3 bases of the junction unmatched. The DNA of the CDR3 is TGTGCCAGCAGCTTAGGGGGGAGGGGCAATGAGCAGTTCTTC. Its translation: CASSLGGRGNEQFF.